This TCR beta chain is from a study of shared clonotypes between healthy human individuals. Clones were sequenced by immunoSEQ multiplex PCR, and TCRdb holds only the in-frame ones, with some missing. The sample includes approximately 1,500,000 clones, around 98% seen only once; the top ten take 0.4% to 0.55%. Splitting the CD4+ cells yielded a CD45RA+ naive subset and a CD45RA-negative memory subset. A remark on this clone: Its antigen is as yet unknown.

Study-wide results and caveats: It was only blood that was sampled, and tissue repertoires likely differ.

Germline loops: CDR1 KGHSH, CDR2 LQKENI. CDR3 length: 14 residues. The ends were cut back, 3 bases at V and 8 bases at J, with 14 bases in the middle. The chain employs TRBV18 and TRBJ1-3; tentative D call: TRBD1 (6 bases). Sequencing was carried out using naive CD4+ T cells sorted from blood. Stated subset: CD45RA+ positively selected. The receptor was isolated from a man in his thirties or forties in good health. In DNA, the CDR3 is TGTGCCAGCTCACCCCTGGGGGGCCGGGACACCATATATTTT. This translates into CASSPLGGRDTIYF.